These T cell receptor beta chains were read from a single sample in a study of blood T cell repertoires in COVID-19. Sequencing was performed with immunoSEQ multiplex PCR; in TCRdb, only in-frame clones are kept and a portion is missing. Of 140,000 to 150,000 clones in the sample, 79% were seen once. Sequencing was done on a sample of peripheral blood. The receptors here all came from a man between 45 and 60 years old with active or convalescent COVID-19. Both conserved end residues are part of each CDR3. D genes are given only for firm matches. Clone sizes are given selectively: once, few, many, or a class where the clone is expanded.

clone size: -; D gene: -; J gene: TRBJ2-7; V gene: TRBV9; CDR3 DNA: TGTGCCAGCAGCGTAGCAGGGGAGCTCTACGAGCAGTACTTC; CDR3 protein: CASSVAGELYEQYF
clone size: -; D gene: -; J gene: TRBJ2-1; V gene: TRBV11-2; CDR3 DNA: TGTGCCAGCAGCTTAGGAGTGATAGCGGCGGATGAGCAGTTCTTC; CDR3 protein: CASSLGVIAADEQFF
clone size: -; D gene: -; J gene: TRBJ1-1; V gene: TRBV29-1; CDR3 DNA: TGCAGCGTTGAAAACAGGGTTGCTGAAGCTTTCTTT; CDR3 protein: CSVENRVAEAFF
clone size: -; D gene: TRBD2; J gene: TRBJ2-1; V gene: TRBV5-1; CDR3 DNA: TGCGCCAGCAGCGCCGGGACTAGCGGAATCCTCCCCGGAGATGAGCAGTTCTTC; CDR3 protein: CASSAGTSGILPGDEQFF
clone size: -; D gene: -; J gene: TRBJ2-7; V gene: TRBV6-5; CDR3 DNA: TGTGCCAGCCGGGGGACGGGTAACTACGAGCAGTACTTC; CDR3 protein: CASRGTGNYEQYF
clone size: -; D gene: -; J gene: TRBJ1-3; V gene: TRBV29-1; CDR3 DNA: TGCAGCGTGGCCAGGGGAATTGGAAACACCATATATTTT; CDR3 protein: CSVARGIGNTIYF
clone size: -; D gene: -; J gene: TRBJ1-3; V gene: TRBV19; CDR3 DNA: TGTGCCAGTATCTGGGAGGCTGGAAACACCATATATTTT; CDR3 protein: CASIWEAGNTIYF
clone size: few; D gene: -; J gene: TRBJ1-1; V gene: TRBV11-2; CDR3 DNA: TGTGCCAGCAGCTTAGTCCGAGGTGGCACTGAAGCTTTCTTT; CDR3 protein: CASSLVRGGTEAFF
clone size: -; D gene: TRBD1; J gene: TRBJ1-4; V gene: TRBV6-5; CDR3 DNA: TGTGCCAGCAGACGACAGGGGAGGGATGAAAAACTGTTTTTT; CDR3 protein: CASRRQGRDEKLFF
clone size: -; D gene: -; J gene: TRBJ1-2; V gene: TRBV29-1; CDR3 DNA: TGCAGCGTTGGATTGGAGGCAACCTATGGCTACACCTTC; CDR3 protein: CSVGLEATYGYTF
clone size: few; D gene: TRBD1; J gene: TRBJ2-7; V gene: TRBV6-5; CDR3 DNA: TGTGCCAGCAGTCTGACAGGGGAATATGACGAGCAGTACTTC; CDR3 protein: CASSLTGEYDEQYF
clone size: once; D gene: -; J gene: TRBJ1-4; V gene: TRBV5-1; CDR3 DNA: TGCGCCAGCTCCGTCCCCGGGGAGTGTAATGAAAAACTGTTTTTT; CDR3 protein: CASSVPGECNEKLFF
clone size: -; D gene: TRBD1; J gene: TRBJ2-2; V gene: TRBV12-3/TRBV12-4; CDR3 DNA: TGTGCCAGCGGGGACAGGGAGGCCGGGGAGCTGTTTTTT; CDR3 protein: CASGDREAGELFF
clone size: -; D gene: -; J gene: TRBJ2-1; V gene: TRBV24-1; CDR3 DNA: TGTGCCACCAGTGATCCAACCGGGACAAACAATGAGCAGTTCTTC; CDR3 protein: CATSDPTGTNNEQFF
clone size: -; D gene: TRBD1; J gene: TRBJ1-1; V gene: TRBV29-1; CDR3 DNA: TGCAGCGTTGAGAGGGACAGGGGCGTCACTGAAGCTTTCTTT; CDR3 protein: CSVERDRGVTEAFF
clone size: -; D gene: -; J gene: TRBJ1-1; V gene: TRBV29-1; CDR3 DNA: TGCAGCGTTTCACAGGGTCCCACTGAAGCTTTCTTT; CDR3 protein: CSVSQGPTEAFF
clone size: -; D gene: TRBD1; J gene: TRBJ2-1; V gene: TRBV3-1/TRBV3-2; CDR3 DNA: TGTGCCAGCAGCCAAGGACGACAGGGGGGTGAGCAGTTCTTC; CDR3 protein: CASSQGRQGGEQFF
clone size: few; D gene: TRBD1; J gene: TRBJ1-1; V gene: TRBV28; CDR3 DNA: TGTGCCAGCAGTTCTTCCGGGACAGGGATGCCTGAAGCTTTCTTT; CDR3 protein: CASSSSGTGMPEAFF
clone size: -; D gene: -; J gene: TRBJ1-2; V gene: TRBV7-3; CDR3 DNA: TGTGCCAGCAGCTTTATGGGAGGCTATGGCTACACCTTC; CDR3 protein: CASSFMGGYGYTF
clone size: -; D gene: -; J gene: TRBJ2-3; V gene: TRBV5-1; CDR3 DNA: TGCGCCAGCAGCTTTCTAGGCGTACCTAGCACAGATACGCAGTATTTT; CDR3 protein: CASSFLGVPSTDTQYF
clone size: -; D gene: TRBD1; J gene: TRBJ2-7; V gene: TRBV7-2; CDR3 DNA: TGTGCCAGCAGCTCCGGGACAGGGAGCTACGAGCAGTACTTC; CDR3 protein: CASSSGTGSYEQYF
clone size: -; D gene: -; J gene: TRBJ2-7; V gene: TRBV27; CDR3 DNA: TGTGCCAGCAGTTCACCGGGACACCCCTACTACGAGCAGTACTTC; CDR3 protein: CASSSPGHPYYEQYF
clone size: -; D gene: -; J gene: TRBJ2-1; V gene: TRBV5-3; CDR3 DNA: TGTGCCAGAAGCAGCGGAGTTCTCCCCTCCTACAATGAGCAGTTCTTC; CDR3 protein: CARSSGVLPSYNEQFF
clone size: -; D gene: TRBD2; J gene: TRBJ2-1; V gene: TRBV11-3; CDR3 DNA: TGTGCCAGCAGCTTCGATAGCGGGAGTTTTAATGAGCAGTTCTTC; CDR3 protein: CASSFDSGSFNEQFF
clone size: -; D gene: -; J gene: TRBJ2-2; V gene: TRBV5-1; CDR3 DNA: TGCGCCAGCAGCTTGGCCGAGCGGGCGATCACCGGGGAGCTGTTTTTT; CDR3 protein: CASSLAERAITGELFF
clone size: -; D gene: -; J gene: TRBJ1-1; V gene: TRBV2; CDR3 DNA: TGTGCCAGCCGGTGGAGTATGAACACTGAAGCTTTCTTT; CDR3 protein: CASRWSMNTEAFF
clone size: -; D gene: -; J gene: TRBJ2-1; V gene: TRBV6-4; CDR3 DNA: TGTGCCAGCAGTCCGCGAGGGTGGCCGGATGGCAATGAGCAGTTCTTC; CDR3 protein: CASSPRGWPDGNEQFF
clone size: -; D gene: -; J gene: TRBJ2-7; V gene: TRBV6-5; CDR3 DNA: TGTGCCAGCACTCCACTACGGGACTCCTACGAGCAGTACTTC; CDR3 protein: CASTPLRDSYEQYF
clone size: -; D gene: -; J gene: TRBJ2-1; V gene: TRBV24-1; CDR3 DNA: TGTGCCACCAGTGATTTCTATGAGCAGTTCTTC; CDR3 protein: CATSDFYEQFF